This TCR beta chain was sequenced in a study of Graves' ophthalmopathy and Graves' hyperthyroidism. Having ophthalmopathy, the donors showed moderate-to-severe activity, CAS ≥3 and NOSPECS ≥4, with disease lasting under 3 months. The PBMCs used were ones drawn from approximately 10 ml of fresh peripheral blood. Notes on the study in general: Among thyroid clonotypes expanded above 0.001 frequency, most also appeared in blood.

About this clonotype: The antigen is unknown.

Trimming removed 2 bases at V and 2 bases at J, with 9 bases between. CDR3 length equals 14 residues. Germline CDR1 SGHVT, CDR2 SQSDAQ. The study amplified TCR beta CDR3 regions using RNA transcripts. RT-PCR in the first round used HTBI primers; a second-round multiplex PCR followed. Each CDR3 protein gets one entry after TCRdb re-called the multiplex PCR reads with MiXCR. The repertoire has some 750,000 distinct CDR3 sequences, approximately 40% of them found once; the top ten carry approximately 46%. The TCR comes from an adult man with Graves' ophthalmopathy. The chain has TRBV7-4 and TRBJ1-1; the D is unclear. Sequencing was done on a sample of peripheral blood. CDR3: CASSLFLENTEAFF. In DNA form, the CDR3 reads TGTGCCAGCAGCTTATTTTTAGAAAACACTGAAGCTTTCTTT.